The 31 T cell receptor beta chains given below trace back to one sample, sequenced in a study of beta chain features in type 1 diabetes. What was sequenced were expressed TCRB transcripts, since all of the isolated RNA had been reverse transcribed. The protocol was immunoSEQ multiplex PCR, while the TCRdb copy is restricted to in-frame clones and leaves out a portion. The table has 310,000 or so clones, around 7.6% seen once. Sequences were obtained from central memory CD4+ T cells from blood. The receptor source for this set is a woman aged 18-29 years in good health.

This clone was seen more than once but under ten times. The chain recombines TRBV29-1 with TRBJ2-1; a weak D match, TRBD1 (6 bases). This CDR3 spans 13 amino acids. Trimming left V 2 bases short and J 5 bases short, with 10 bases between. Per germline, CDR1 SQVTM and CDR2 ANQGSEA. The CDR3 loop is CSVESGVDNEQFF. In DNA, the CDR3 is TGCAGCGTTGAATCAGGGGTTGACAATGAGCAGTTCTTC.

The J gene is TRBJ1-1, the V gene TRBV7-9, with D hard to call. V shed 4 bases and J shed 0 bases, with 6 bases lying between them. The length of the CDR3 is 13 residues. The germline V gene encodes CDR1 SEHNR and CDR2 FQNEAQ (reference sequence). Here the CDR3 reads CASSSTMNTEAFF. The DNA for the CDR3 is TGTGCCAGCAGCTCGACTATGAACACTGAAGCTTTCTTT.

This chain joins TRBV7-2 and TRBJ2-3; D may be TRBD2 (7 bases). The CDR3 runs 15 residues. V shed 6 bases and J shed 1 base, with 14 bases lying between them. CDR1 is SGHTA and CDR2 is FQGNSA in the germline V gene. CDR3 sequence (DNA): TGTGCCAGCAGTCTACGAGGGGGGGGCACAGATACGCAGTATTTT. It is translated as CASSLRGGGTDTQYF.

This clone came up a few times. The sample contains more than one DNA sequence encoding this CDR3. V gene TRBV19 combines with J gene TRBJ2-1, with D possibly being TRBD1 or TRBD2 (5 bases each). The germline V gene encodes CDR1 LNHDA and CDR2 SQIVND (reference sequence). V was trimmed by 3 bases and J by 4 bases, leaving 10 bases between them. The CDR3 extends over 14 amino acids. CDR3 loop: CASSIGGTYNEQFF. CDR3 nucleotides: TGTGCCAGTAGTATTGGGGGAACTTACAATGAGCAGTTCTTC.

In its sample, this clone was seen a few times. The gene calls are TRBV5-6 and TRBJ2-3, with 11 bases aligning to TRBD2. Germline CDR1 and CDR2: SGHDT and YYEEEE. After removal of 3 bases from V and 5 bases from J, the junction contained 8 bases not matched to a gene. The CDR3 runs 16 residues. The CDR3 region is CASSWRLAGLGDTQYF. For the CDR3, the DNA is TGTGCCAGCAGCTGGCGACTAGCGGGATTGGGAGATACGCAGTATTTT.

This clone was picked up a small number of times. The V call is TRBV19, the J call TRBJ2-7; 7 bases line up with TRBD1. Germline V gives CDR1 LNHDA, CDR2 SQIVND (reference sequence). The J segment lost 1 base and the V segment lost 3 bases, leaving 6 bases of the junction unmatched. The CDR3 is 15 amino acids. CDR3 coding DNA: TGTGCCAGTAGTATGGACAGGCCTTTGTCCTACGAGCAGTACTTC. This sequence encodes CASSMDRPLSYEQYF.

This sequence joins TRBV9 and TRBJ2-5; no clear D. Germline CDR1 and CDR2: SGDLS and YYNGEE. The CDR3 length is 14 residues. Deletions cut 1 base from V and 2 bases from J, with 9 bases between. CDR3 coding DNA: TGTGCCAGCAGCGTAATGGCAACTCAAGAGACCCAGTACTTC. Translated: CASSVMATQETQYF.

The chain uses TRBV2 and TRBJ2-1; 8 bases align to TRBD1. This CDR3 is built from 15 residues. CDR1 SNHLY and CDR2 FYNNEI come from the germline V gene. Trimming took 7 bases from V and 7 from J; bases not matched to a gene: 12. In nucleotides, the CDR3 is TGTGCCAGCAACAAAGACAGGGGCACCTCAAATGAGCAGTTCTTC. It yields the protein CASNKDRGTSNEQFF.

The J gene is TRBJ2-5, the V gene TRBV25-1, with D uncertain. The CDR3 length is 14 residues. The germline V gene has CDR1 MGHDK and CDR2 SYGVNS. Trimming removed 2 bases at V and 2 bases at J, with 9 bases between. Written as DNA, the CDR3 is TGTGCCAGCAGTGAACCCGCCGAACAAGAGACCCAGTACTTC. Protein product: CASSEPAEQETQYF.

Of note for this clone: Other nucleotide sequences from this sample produce the same CDR3. The chain carries TRBV18 and TRBJ1-4, with D perhaps matching TRBD1 (5 bases). Germline values: CDR1 KGHSH, CDR2 LQKENI. V was clipped by 3 bases and J by 8 bases, with 7 bases between them. The CDR3 totals 12 residues. The CDR3 coding sequence is TGTGCCAGCTCACCTCAGGGAGAAAAACTGTTTTTT. Translating it yields CASSPQGEKLFF.

The chain employs TRBV7-2 and TRBJ2-4, with D unclear. CDR3 length equals 15 residues. Trimming took off 1 base at V and 11 bases at J, with 18 bases between the two ends. Looked up from germline, CDR1 is SGHTA and CDR2 is FQGNSA. The CDR3 sequence: CASSLGNSRTTLQYF. The CDR3 nucleotides read TGTGCCAGCAGCTTAGGGAACTCCCGAACGACCCTTCAGTACTTC.

The chain joins TRBV4-2 to TRBJ2-5; the D call may be TRBD1 or TRBD2 (5 bases each). This CDR3 has 16 residues. Germline V CDR1 and CDR2: LGHNA, YNFKEQ. The V end lost 1 base, the J end lost 0 bases, and 12 bases lay between the germline ends. The CDR3 is CASSQAGRDHQETQYF. DNA of the CDR3: TGTGCCAGCAGCCAAGCTGGCAGGGACCACCAAGAGACCCAGTACTTC.

The chain combines TRBV5-1 with TRBJ2-3; no reliable D call. CDR1 is SGHRS, CDR2 YFSETQ, per germline. V was cut by 0 bases and J by 1 base, with 12 bases left in between. The CDR3 has 16 residues. The chain's CDR3 is CASSLGGSKRTDTQYF. CDR3 sequence (DNA): TGCGCCAGCAGCTTGGGCGGCTCGAAACGCACAGATACGCAGTATTTT.

The chain uses TRBV5-1 and TRBJ2-5, with D unresolved. The germline CDR1 and CDR2 sequences are SGHRS and YFSETQ. V lost 4 bases and J 4 bases, leaving 17 bases between the germline ends. This CDR3 region has 15 residues. This chain's CDR3 is CASSPAPHQGETQYF. Here the CDR3 DNA reads TGCGCCAGCAGCCCGGCGCCACACCAAGGAGAGACCCAGTACTTC.

This clone has more than one count but fewer than ten. The rearrangement uses TRBV4-2 and TRBJ1-2, with TRBD1 as a possible D gene (6 bases). The CDR3 covers 14 residues. Germline V gives CDR1 LGHNA, CDR2 YNFKEQ. Trimming removed 0 bases from V and 6 bases from J, with 11 bases in between. DNA for the CDR3: TGTGCCAGCAGCCAAGATTCAGGGGCCGATGGCTACACCTTC. Protein product: CASSQDSGADGYTF.

The sample holds a few counts of this clone. This chain connects TRBV15 to TRBJ2-7; 7 bases are shared with TRBD1. Germline V CDR1 and CDR2: LNHNV, YYDKDF (reference sequence). The V and J ends lost 4 bases and 2 bases, in that order; junction bases with no gene match: 5. The CDR3 is made up of 14 amino acids. CDR3 sequence (DNA): TGTGCCACCAGCAACTACGACAGGGCCTACGAGCAGTACTTC. As protein: CATSNYDRAYEQYF.

This clone appeared many times. This sample also contains other DNA sequences that code for the same CDR3. The chain is built from TRBV6-1 and TRBJ2-5; 11 bases match TRBD2. This CDR3 has 13 residues. V trimming: 5 bases; J trimming: 4 bases; junction bases outside the gene matches: 0. Germline V gene data show CDR1 as MNHNS and CDR2 as SASEGT. CDR3 amino acids: CASSTSGRETQYF. The CDR3 DNA follows: TGTGCCAGCAGTACTAGCGGGAGAGAGACCCAGTACTTC.

The chain combines TRBV7-9 with TRBJ1-1; D possibly corresponds to TRBD1 (5 bases). With 4 bases removed from V and 7 bases from J, the gap between germline ends came to 13 bases. Per the germline V gene, CDR1 is SEHNR and CDR2 is FQNEAQ (reference sequence). This CDR3 has 13 residues. The CDR3 nucleotides are TGTGCCAGCAGCTGGAACACCGACAGTGAAGCTTTCTTT. This sequence encodes CASSWNTDSEAFF.

The J gene is TRBJ2-7, the V gene TRBV7-2; TRBD1 agrees at 7 bases. With 7 bases clipped from V and 3 bases from J, the junction kept 6 bases outside the gene matches. The CDR3 has 13 amino acids. In germline, CDR1 is SGHTA, CDR2 FQGNSA. The CDR3 DNA is TGTGCCAGCACCCGCACAGGGGACTACGAGCAGTACTTC. Its protein product is CASTRTGDYEQYF.

The rearrangement uses TRBV2 and TRBJ2-7, with 14 bases lining up with TRBD2. CDR3 length: 16 amino acids. Germline V gene sequence: CDR1 SNHLY, CDR2 FYNNEI. With V trimmed by 7 bases and J by 2 bases, 7 bases remained unmatched. CDR3 residues: CASTAPGLAGAYEQYF. In DNA, the CDR3 is TGTGCCAGCACCGCACCGGGACTAGCGGGAGCCTACGAGCAGTACTTC.

This clone was counted between two and nine times. The chain carries TRBV7-3 and TRBJ2-3; TRBD2 matches 11 bases. The CDR3 length is 16 residues. Germline trimming cut 5 bases from V and 1 base from J; bases unmatched to any gene: 5. The germline gives CDR1 SGHTA, CDR2 FQGTGA. The CDR3 reads CASSVTSGSGTDTQYF. As DNA, the CDR3 is TGTGCCAGCAGCGTTACTAGCGGGAGTGGCACAGATACGCAGTATTTT.

The chain carries TRBV2 and TRBJ2-3; D is ambiguous. With 7 bases removed from V and 0 bases from J, the gap between germline ends came to 8 bases. This CDR3 region has 13 residues. Germline V CDR1 and CDR2: SNHLY, FYNNEI. The DNA for the CDR3 is TGTGCCAGCAACCCCTCCAGCACAGATACGCAGTATTTT. This sequence encodes CASNPSSTDTQYF.

The chain recombines TRBV7-9 with TRBJ2-5, with 9 nucleotides matching TRBD1. After removal of 5 bases from V and 8 bases from J, the junction contained 9 bases not matched to a gene. Per germline, CDR1 SEHNR and CDR2 FQNEAQ (reference sequence). This CDR3 contains 14 residues. CDR3 protein: CASSPTGGAGTQYF. The DNA of the CDR3 is TGTGCCAGCAGCCCGACAGGGGGAGCGGGTACCCAGTACTTC. Based on the CDR3 plus reference TRBV7-9 and TRBJ2-5, the full variable domain is DTGVSQNPRHKITKRGQNVTFRCDPISEHNRLYWYRQTLGQGPEFLTYFQNEAQLEKSRLLSDRFSAERPKGSFSTLEIQRTEQGDSAMYLCASSPTGGAGTQYFGPGTRLLVL.

The CDR3 DNA sequence: TGCAGCGTTGGCTTTAGCGGGATGGGAGAGACCCAGTACTTC. Amino acids: CSVGFSGMGETQYF. The chain combines TRBV29-1 with TRBJ2-5; 8 bases are a match to TRBD2. The V segment lost 4 bases and the J segment 4 bases; nucleotides outside the gene matches: 8. The CDR3 contains 14 residues. CDR1 SQVTM and CDR2 ANQGSEA come from the germline V gene.

The chain employs TRBV7-9 and TRBJ2-3, with 11 bases identical to TRBD2. Germline V gene data show CDR1 as SEHNR and CDR2 as FQNEAQ (reference sequence). J gave up 0 bases and V 2 bases, and 7 bases lay outside the gene matches. There are 18 residues in the CDR3. CDR3 nucleotide sequence: TGTGCCAGCAGCTTAAAGGGACTAGCGGCCTCTAGCACAGATACGCAGTATTTT. Translating gives CASSLKGLAASSTDTQYF.

This clone has only a few counts. The chain carries TRBV7-2 and TRBJ1-4; TRBD1 is a possible D gene (5 bases). The CDR3 runs 16 residues. V lost 1 base and J lost 7, with 16 bases in between. The germline V gene encodes CDR1 SGHTA and CDR2 FQGNSA. This chain's CDR3 is CASSLGFDRQSEKLFF. The CDR3 DNA reads as TGTGCCAGCAGCTTAGGGTTTGACAGACAATCTGAAAAACTGTTTTTT.

The chain couples TRBV5-6 to TRBJ2-5; 9 bases align to TRBD1. Trimming cost V 3 bases and J 5 bases; bases outside gene matches: 5. Germline CDR1 reads SGHDT; CDR2 reads YYEEEE. There are 14 residues in the CDR3. The CDR3 spells CASSSQGAVETQYF. CDR3 sequence (DNA): TGTGCCAGCAGCTCACAGGGGGCCGTCGAGACCCAGTACTTC.

V and J are TRBV7-2 and TRBJ2-1, with TRBD2 matching 9 bases. J lost 4 bases, V lost 5 bases, and 12 bases had no gene match. This CDR3 spans 17 amino acids. Germline V CDR1 and CDR2: SGHTA, FQGNSA. CDR3 nucleotide sequence: TGTGCCAGCAGCATGTTACCCGGGACTAGCTTATACAATGAGCAGTTCTTC. Its protein product is CASSMLPGTSLYNEQFF.

The V call is TRBV5-1, the J call TRBJ2-7; D ambiguous. The V gene lost 0 bases and the J gene lost 6 bases, with 7 bases spanning the gap. Germline V gives CDR1 SGHRS, CDR2 YFSETQ. The CDR3 is 12 amino acids. Written as DNA, the CDR3 is TGCGCCAGCAGCTTGGGTGATGGCGAGCAGTACTTC. It is translated as CASSLGDGEQYF. The full variable domain, with the rest looked up from reference TRBV5-1 and TRBJ2-7, is KAGVTQTPRYLIKTRGQQVTLSCSPISGHRSVSWYQQTPGQGLQFLFEYFSETQRNKGNFPGRFSGRQFSNSRSEMNVSTLELGDSALYLCASSLGDGEQYFGPGTRLTVT.

This clone turned up a few times. The rearrangement joins TRBV4-3 to TRBJ2-4; D uncertain. The CDR3 extends over 15 amino acids. Trimming removed 2 bases at V and 5 bases at J, with 13 bases between. Germline CDR1 reads LGHNA; CDR2 reads YSLEER. The CDR3 DNA follows: TGCGCCAGCAGCCAATTCCAGTCCTCCCAAAACATTCAGTACTTC. This encodes CASSQFQSSQNIQYF.

This clone showed up just a few times. V gene TRBV4-2 combines with J gene TRBJ2-1; D unclear. This CDR3 has 11 amino acids. The V end lost 4 bases, the J end lost 7 bases, and 5 bases lay between the germline ends. The germline gives CDR1 LGHNA, CDR2 YNFKEQ. The CDR3 loop is CASSLRNEQFF. In nucleotides, the CDR3 is TGTGCCAGCAGCCTTCGGAATGAGCAGTTCTTC.